The 32 T cell receptor beta chains in this list originate from one sample, sequenced in a study of PD-1 blockade in classical Hodgkin lymphoma. No patient escaped relapse after autologous stem cell transplantation, and brentuximab vedotin exposure varied. The data were produced by immunoSEQ multiplex PCR, yet TCRdb's version contains in-frame clones alone and is incomplete. Of over 45,000 clones listed, 73% were seen once; the top ten hold roughly 15%. The starting material was peripheral blood mononuclear cells (PBMCs), obtained before the second cycle of nivolumab. The receptor source for this set is a human donor with classical Hodgkin lymphoma.

This chain uses TRBV28 with TRBJ2-1; no firm D call. The V gene lost 3 bases and the J gene lost 4 bases, with 10 bases spanning the gap. This CDR3 contains 14 residues. CDR1 MDHEN and CDR2 SYDVKM come from the germline V gene. CDR3 bases: TGTGCCAGCAGTTTTGCCAGTCGATACAATGAGCAGTTCTTC. Translation gives CASSFASRYNEQFF.

The chain uses TRBV7-2 and TRBJ1-5; 8 nucleotides agree with TRBD1. The V segment lost 3 bases and the J segment 5 bases; nucleotides outside the gene matches: 6. Germline V gene sequence: CDR1 SGHTA, CDR2 FQGNSA. The CDR3 has 15 amino acids. This CDR3 is CASSFRTGSDQPQHF. The DNA for the CDR3 is TGTGCCAGCAGCTTTAGGACAGGGAGCGATCAGCCCCAGCATTTT.

The CDR3 sequence is CASRLGTGRNQPQHF. The CDR3 nucleotides are TGTGCCAGCAGACTTGGGACAGGGAGAAACCAGCCCCAGCATTTT. The V and J genes are TRBV6-6 and TRBJ1-5; the match to TRBD1 covers 9 bases. After removal of 6 bases from V and 7 bases from J, the junction contained 10 bases not matched to a gene. CDR3 length equals 15 residues. The germline V gene has CDR1 MNHNY and CDR2 SVGAGI (reference sequence).

The chain employs TRBV29-1 and TRBJ1-1, with 8 bases identical to TRBD1. Losses at the gene ends were 6 bases for V and 7 bases for J; bases not matched to a gene: 10. The CDR3 has 13 amino acids. Looked up from germline, CDR1 is SQVTM and CDR2 is ANQGSEA. CDR3 loop: CSVRHQGAVEAFF. The CDR3, as DNA: TGCAGCGTCCGACATCAGGGGGCCGTTGAAGCTTTCTTT.

V is TRBV19 and J is TRBJ1-2; 8 bases match TRBD1. Losses at the gene ends were 6 bases for V and 2 bases for J; bases not matched to a gene: 2. CDR3 length: 13 residues. Germline loops: CDR1 LNHDA, CDR2 SQIVND (reference sequence). Here the CDR3 DNA reads TGTGCCAGTAGGACAGGGGCCAACTATGGCTACACCTTC. It encodes CASRTGANYGYTF.

This clone was found once. V usage is TRBV19 and J usage is TRBJ2-3; 9 bases align to TRBD2. The CDR3 is made up of 13 amino acids. V shed 10 bases, J shed 9 bases, and the junction held 11 bases outside the gene matches. Germline V CDR1 and CDR2: LNHDA, SQIVND (reference sequence). The CDR3 nucleotides are TGTGCCACATCAAATCGACTAGCGGAGACGCAGTATTTT. It is translated as CATSNRLAETQYF.

In its sample, this clone was seen a few times. The chain uses TRBV6-5 and TRBJ1-5; D gene unclear. The CDR3 extends over 14 amino acids. Looked up from germline, CDR1 is MNHEY and CDR2 is SVGAGI. The germline V and J ends were trimmed by 2 bases and 11 bases, with 16 bases remaining between them. The CDR3, as DNA: TGTGCCAGCAGTTACCTCCAGTCTCCTCTGGCCCAGCATTTT. Protein sequence: CASSYLQSPLAQHF.

The CDR3: CASSLQNSGNTIYF. CDR3 in DNA: TGCGCCAGCAGCCTCCAAAACTCTGGAAACACCATATATTTT. The chain has TRBV5-1 and TRBJ1-3; the D is unclear. Germline CDR1 SGHRS, CDR2 YFSETQ. This CDR3 region has 14 residues. With 4 bases removed from V and 0 bases from J, the gap between germline ends came to 8 bases.

This chain joins TRBV27 and TRBJ2-3, with D possibly matching TRBD2 (6 bases). V lost 4 bases and J lost 0, with 14 bases in between. The CDR3 contains 16 residues. Germline V gene lookup returns CDR1 MNHEY and CDR2 SMNVEV (reference sequence). Here the CDR3 reads CASSSPRAGSTDTQYF. The CDR3 nucleotides read TGTGCCAGCAGTTCCCCTCGGGCGGGAAGCACAGATACGCAGTATTTT.

The chain recombines TRBV13 with TRBJ1-1; no reliable D call. Trimming shortened V by 5 bases and J by 3 bases, and 4 bases separated the two germline ends. CDR1 is PRHDT and CDR2 is FYEKMQ in the germline V gene (reference sequence). There are 11 residues in the CDR3. CDR3 region: CASSLYTEAFF. The CDR3 DNA sequence: TGTGCCAGCAGCCTCTACACTGAAGCTTTCTTT.

This clone was found once. The rearrangement uses TRBV27 and TRBJ2-7; 10 bases match TRBD2. Germline assignment: CDR1 MNHEY and CDR2 SMNVEV (reference sequence). The CDR3 loop spans 18 amino acids. V shed 2 bases and J 2 bases; nucleotides not matched to a gene: 12. The CDR3 region has the DNA TGTGCCAGCAGTTTACGCCCCCCGCTAGCGGGAGAAACCTACGAGCAGTACTTC. It specifies CASSLRPPLAGETYEQYF.

The rearrangement links TRBV11-2 to TRBJ2-1; D ambiguous. V dropped 5 bases and J dropped 2 bases, with 10 bases sitting between them. CDR3 length: 14 amino acids. Germline CDR1 is SGHAT and CDR2 is FQNNGV. This CDR3 is CASSLHTAYNEQFF. CDR3 bases: TGTGCCAGCAGCCTCCATACAGCCTACAATGAGCAGTTCTTC.

CDR3 DNA: TGTGCCAGCAGCTTAGCAGAGCTCGGGACTGGAAACACCATATATTTT. Protein: CASSLAELGTGNTIYF. The chain joins TRBV7-8 to TRBJ1-3; D uncertain. CDR1 is SGHVS, CDR2 FQNEAQ, per germline. The CDR3 length is 16 residues. V was cut by 0 bases and J by 2 bases, with 11 bases left in between.

This clone is labeled as medium-sized. V is TRBV27 and J is TRBJ2-1; 10 nucleotides align to TRBD1. The J segment lost 5 bases and the V segment lost 6 bases, leaving 10 bases of the junction unmatched. The CDR3 is 16 amino acids. Germline V gene data show CDR1 as MNHEY and CDR2 as SMNVEV (reference sequence). The CDR3 sequence: CASRHRWDRGNNEQFF. The CDR3 DNA reads TGTGCCAGCAGACACCGATGGGACAGGGGAAACAATGAGCAGTTCTTC.

This rearrangement joins TRBV27 to TRBJ2-3; TRBD2 aligns across 7 bases. The V gene end was trimmed by 3 bases and the J gene end by 8 bases; junction bases not matched to a gene: 11. Germline V CDR1 and CDR2: MNHEY, SMNVEV (reference sequence). The CDR3 sequence is 15 residues long. CDR3 in amino acids: CASSFYESSGGTQYF. The CDR3 DNA reads as TGTGCCAGCAGTTTTTACGAATCCTCGGGGGGTACGCAGTATTTT.

The chain couples TRBV7-2 to TRBJ2-4; D assignment may be TRBD1 or TRBD2 (6 bases each). Trimming removed 2 bases from V and 6 bases from J, with 17 bases in between. The V gene's germline CDR1 is SGHTA and CDR2 FQGNSA. The CDR3 runs to 16 residues. The CDR3, as DNA: TGTGCCAGCAGCTTACGGCCCGGGGGCGCGGGAAACATTCAGTACTTC. The encoded protein is CASSLRPGGAGNIQYF.

The chain links TRBV19 to TRBJ1-1, with unresolved D. Germline-derived CDR1 and CDR2 are LNHDA and SQIVND (reference sequence). V gave up 7 bases and J gave up 4 bases, with 16 bases separating them. This CDR3 has 14 residues. The CDR3 reads CASKGLPVGTEAFF. CDR3 bases: TGTGCCAGTAAAGGCCTGCCGGTCGGCACTGAAGCTTTCTTT.

The chain employs TRBV14 and TRBJ1-6; 8 bases map to TRBD1. The CDR3 consists of 17 residues. Germline V gene lookup returns CDR1 SGHDN and CDR2 FVKESK. Unmatched junction bases numbered 11, after V lost 0 bases and J lost 10 bases. CDR3 sequence: CASSQDAVRGRLSPLHF. As DNA, the CDR3 is TGTGCCAGCAGCCAAGATGCGGTCAGGGGGCGCCTGTCACCCCTCCACTTT.

This chain uses TRBV18 with TRBJ1-5; D unclear. CDR3 size: 17 residues. V was shortened by 3 bases and J by 0 bases, with 15 bases between the two germline ends. CDR1 and CDR2 (germline): KGHSH, LQKENI. Here the CDR3 reads CASSPPMGGASNQPQHF. The CDR3 nucleotides are TGTGCCAGCTCACCTCCGATGGGAGGAGCTAGCAATCAGCCCCAGCATTTT.

The V call is TRBV11-2, the J call TRBJ1-5; no clear D. Germline V gene sequence: CDR1 SGHAT, CDR2 FQNNGV. CDR3 length equals 13 residues. Trimming stripped 8 bases from V and 3 bases from J, with 11 bases between. CDR3 in amino acids: CASADTLNQPQHF. The CDR3 DNA reads as TGTGCCAGCGCCGACACCCTCAATCAGCCCCAGCATTTT.

This clone was recorded a few times. V gene TRBV6-1 combines with J gene TRBJ2-2, with D possibly matching TRBD1 (6 bases). This CDR3 contains 14 residues. Germline V gene sequence: CDR1 MNHNS, CDR2 SASEGT. Trimming left V 7 bases short and J 6 bases short, with 15 bases between. The CDR3 DNA reads as TGTGCCAGCATTCTTCTAGGGGGATCCGGGGAGCTGTTTTTT. Translated, it gives CASILLGGSGELFF.

The chain employs TRBV7-9 and TRBJ1-4, with 8 positions matching TRBD1. Looked up from germline, CDR1 is SEHNR and CDR2 is FQNEAQ (reference sequence). The CDR3 length is 16 residues. J gave up 4 bases and V 6 bases, and 10 bases lay outside the gene matches. The CDR3 reads CASSHPMTGDNEKLFF. For the CDR3, the DNA is TGTGCCAGCAGTCACCCTATGACAGGGGATAATGAAAAACTGTTTTTT.

In its sample, this clone was seen many times. The chain has TRBV6-5 and TRBJ2-7, with 10 bases fitting TRBD2. The V gene end was trimmed by 5 bases and the J gene end by 1 base; junction bases not matched to a gene: 5. This CDR3 is built from 15 residues. The germline V gene has CDR1 MNHEY and CDR2 SVGAGI. The CDR3 nucleotides read TGTGCCAGCAGTCAATGGACTAGCGGTTCCTACGAGCAGTACTTC. Its translation is CASSQWTSGSYEQYF.

The chain combines TRBV6-6 with TRBJ1-3; D is uncertain. The length of the CDR3 is 16 residues. V was clipped by 1 base and J by 0 bases, with 10 bases between them. Germline V lookup: CDR1 MNHNY, CDR2 SVGAGI (reference sequence). The CDR3 DNA sequence: TGTGCCAGCAGTTACTTCCAGGCCGACTCTGGAAACACCATATATTTT. Encoded protein: CASSYFQADSGNTIYF.

This clone was counted between two and nine times. Other nucleotide sequences from this sample produce the same CDR3. The chain links TRBV7-9 to TRBJ2-7; D is undetermined. The CDR3 has 13 amino acids. Germline V gene sequence: CDR1 SEHNR, CDR2 FQNEAQ (reference sequence). Trimming pared 3 bases from V and 3 bases from J, leaving 9 bases between. The CDR3: CASSLRRDYEQYF. CDR3 sequence (DNA): TGTGCCAGCAGCTTGCGGAGAGACTACGAGCAGTACTTC.

This sequence joins TRBV19 and TRBJ2-1, with a tentative D call TRBD2 (6 bases). V shed 8 bases and J shed 6 bases, with 17 bases lying between them. This CDR3 comprises 14 residues. The germline CDR1 and CDR2 sequences are LNHDA and SQIVND (reference sequence). CDR3 in amino acids: CASAMRAGTNEQFF. For the CDR3, the DNA is TGTGCCAGTGCTATGAGGGCGGGAACCAATGAGCAGTTCTTC. Complete variable domain (other parts from reference TRBV19 and TRBJ2-1): DGGITQSPKYLFRKEGQNVTLSCEQNLNHDAMYWYRQDPGQGLRLIYYSQIVNDFQKGDIAEGYSVSREKKESFPLTVTSAQKNPTAFYLCASAMRAGTNEQFFGPGTRLTVL.

V usage is TRBV6-5 and J usage is TRBJ1-1; D remains ambiguous. The germline V gene has CDR1 MNHEY and CDR2 SVGAGI. V lost 0 bases and J lost 1, with 3 bases in between. The CDR3 spans 13 residues. The CDR3 here is CASSYSWNTEAFF. CDR3 nucleotide sequence: TGTGCCAGCAGTTACTCATGGAACACTGAAGCTTTCTTT.

The chain uses TRBV19 and TRBJ1-5, with unresolved D. Trimming cost V 5 bases and J 5 bases, with 13 bases left between them. This CDR3 contains 14 residues. Germline loops: CDR1 LNHDA, CDR2 SQIVND (reference sequence). Written as DNA, the CDR3 is TGTGCCAGTAGTTGGGGTGGAGGGTATCAGCCCCAGCATTTT. Protein: CASSWGGGYQPQHF.

This clone was picked up one time. The CDR3 spells CASSLSGGGAYEQYF. The CDR3 nucleotides read TGTGCCAGCAGCTTAAGCGGGGGTGGGGCCTACGAGCAGTACTTC. V and J are TRBV7-6 and TRBJ2-7; 8 bases are a match to TRBD2. CDR3 size: 15 residues. Germline V CDR1 and CDR2: SGHVS, FNYEAQ. The ends lost 2 bases at V and 2 bases at J; junction bases unmatched: 5.

This chain's CDR3 is CASSPSATYNEQFF. The DNA of the CDR3 is TGTGCCAGCTCACCGAGCGCGACCTACAATGAGCAGTTCTTC. This chain links TRBV18 with TRBJ2-1; no clear D. Trimming took off 3 bases at V and 2 bases at J, with 8 bases between the two ends. In germline, CDR1 is KGHSH, CDR2 LQKENI. There are 14 residues in the CDR3.

This clone was seen more than once but under ten times. The chain recombines TRBV5-1 with TRBJ2-3; D perhaps matches TRBD1 (6 bases). Looked up from germline, CDR1 is SGHRS and CDR2 is YFSETQ. Trimming removed 5 bases from V and 0 bases from J, with 10 bases in between. The CDR3 totals 14 residues. CDR3 bases: TGCGCCAGCAGAGGACAGTTGAGCACAGATACGCAGTATTTT. This encodes CASRGQLSTDTQYF.

This chain connects TRBV18 to TRBJ1-5, with D possibly TRBD1 on 6 matching bases. This CDR3 region has 15 residues. V was pared by 3 bases and J by 3 bases, with 12 bases between. Germline CDR1 KGHSH, CDR2 LQKENI. CDR3 amino acids: CASSPGQKYNQPQHF. The CDR3 coding sequence is TGTGCCAGCTCACCTGGACAGAAATACAATCAGCCCCAGCATTTT.